Presented here are 21 T cell receptor beta chains from one specimen sequenced in a study of post-analysis software for immune sequencing data (dated by TCRdb to the mid-2010s). Study-wide findings and limitations: Patients showed significantly higher frequencies than controls for several TRBV segments, among them TRBV5-6, TRBV5-1 and TRBV20-1.

Their specific antigens are unknown. The receptor library was made with PCR. The run used an Illumina HiSeq 2500. Unique molecular identifiers were incorporated into TCR beta cDNA libraries to reduce PCR and sequencing biases. TCRdb reworked the public reads: Q25 trimming with fastp, MiXCR clone assembly, productive beta chains retained. One record per CDR3 amino acid sequence lists the most common genes and DNA. The sample includes roughly 580,000 distinct CDR3 sequences, with 40% to 50% observed a single time. The ten largest clones capture 1.5% to 2% of the sample. Material: blood. These receptor sequences come from a girl between 10 and 17 years old with multiple sclerosis.

J is TRBJ1-5 and V is TRBV29-1; TRBD1 matches 9 bases. The CDR3 covers 13 residues. Germline V gene sequence: CDR1 SQVTM, CDR2 ANQGSEA. The V segment lost 7 bases and the J segment 1 base; nucleotides outside the gene matches: 2. CDR3 nucleotides: TGCAGCGCACAGGGGGCAAGCAATCAGCCCCAGCATTTT. This codes for CSAQGASNQPQHF.

This clonotype occurred a few times. The J gene is TRBJ2-1, the V gene TRBV3-1; D ambiguous. The CDR3 has 12 residues. The germline V gene has CDR1 LGHDT and CDR2 YNNKEL (reference sequence). Trimming took off 3 bases at V and 3 bases at J, with 3 bases between the two ends. The CDR3 DNA reads as TGTGCCAGCAGCCACAACTACAATGAGCAGTTCTTC. It encodes CASSHNYNEQFF.

The CDR3 protein is CATHGPRDKSTDTQYF. CDR3 nucleotide sequence: TGTGCCACACACGGACCACGGGACAAAAGCACAGATACGCAGTATTTT. The gene calls are TRBV6-6 and TRBJ2-3; D may be TRBD1 (6 bases). Germline V gene lookup returns CDR1 MNHNY and CDR2 SVGAGI (reference sequence). V shed 10 bases and J shed 0 bases, with 20 bases lying between them. The CDR3 contains 16 residues.

The chain recombines TRBV5-1 with TRBJ1-2; D not resolved. The CDR3 runs 12 residues. Trimming shortened V by 4 bases and J by 8 bases, and 12 bases separated the two germline ends. Germline CDR1 reads SGHRS; CDR2 reads YFSETQ. The CDR3 reads CASSGDVAGYTF. The CDR3 DNA is TGCGCCAGCAGCGGCGACGTGGCGGGCTACACCTTC.

This clonotype has just a few counts. The DNA for the CDR3 is TGTGCCAGCAGCAAGGAGGGGATAGAACACGAGCAGTACTTC. Amino acid sequence: CASSKEGIEHEQYF. This chain uses TRBV12-3 or TRBV12-4 with TRBJ2-4; D possibly corresponds to TRBD2 (6 bases). The end of the DNA is better explained by TRBJ2-7, so the J call may be wrong. CDR3 length: 14 residues.

The chain has TRBV24-1 and TRBJ2-3, with 8 bases fitting TRBD1. Germline assignment: CDR1 KGHDR and CDR2 SFDVKD. The trim removed 9 bases at V and 6 bases at J, leaving 10 bases unmatched. The CDR3 is 14 amino acids. Here the CDR3 reads CATAETGVKDTQYF. DNA for the CDR3: TGTGCCACCGCTGAGACAGGGGTTAAGGATACGCAGTATTTT.

The chain uses TRBV20-1 and TRBJ2-5; the match to TRBD2 covers 10 bases. The length of the CDR3 is 16 residues. J was trimmed by 7 bases and V by 6 bases; bases with no gene match: 17. Germline V gives CDR1 DFQATT, CDR2 SNEGSKA (reference sequence). Written as DNA, the CDR3 is TGCAGTGCGGCCGACCTACTAGCGGGGCTTCGTGGGACCCAGTACTTC. This gives the protein CSAADLLAGLRGTQYF.

V usage is TRBV4-1 and J usage is TRBJ2-1; possible D gene TRBD1, 6 bases. Germline CDR1 reads MGHRA; CDR2 reads YSYEKL. The CDR3 has 15 residues. Deletions cut 0 bases from V and 5 bases from J, with 11 bases between. CDR3 loop: CASSQEPGVNNEQFF. The DNA for the CDR3 is TGCGCCAGCAGCCAAGAGCCAGGGGTAAACAATGAGCAGTTCTTC.

This chain uses TRBV5-1 with TRBJ2-3; 8 nucleotides align to TRBD1. The CDR3 loop spans 16 amino acids. J lost 0 bases, V lost 1 base, and 4 bases had no gene match. Germline V gives CDR1 SGHRS, CDR2 YFSETQ. The CDR3 bases are TGCGCCAGCAGCTTGTACAGGGGGTCGAGCACAGATACGCAGTATTTT. Translation gives CASSLYRGSSTDTQYF.

The rearrangement joins TRBV10-2 to TRBJ2-5; D not resolved. Trimming shortened V by 1 base and J by 1 base, and 7 bases separated the two germline ends. Germline V lookup: CDR1 WSHSY, CDR2 SAAADI. The CDR3 is 14 residues long. CDR3 in amino acids: CASSELRRQETQYF. Written as DNA, the CDR3 is TGCGCCAGCAGTGAGTTGAGGCGCCAAGAGACCCAGTACTTC.

This clonotype has just one count. The rearrangement uses TRBV20-1 and TRBJ2-5, with 8 positions matching TRBD2. This CDR3 comprises 14 residues. With V trimmed by 1 base and J by 3 bases, 4 bases remained unmatched. Germline values: CDR1 DFQATT, CDR2 SNEGSKA (reference sequence). Written as DNA, the CDR3 is TGCAGTGCTAGAGCCGGGACTAGTAAAGAGACCCAGTACTTC. Protein sequence: CSARAGTSKETQYF.

This clonotype occurred a few times. J is TRBJ2-1 and V is TRBV5-1, with 8 nucleotides matching TRBD1. The CDR3 contains 16 residues. In germline, CDR1 is SGHRS, CDR2 YFSETQ. V lost 0 bases and J lost 4; bases outside the gene matches: 6. CDR3 protein: CASSLAGTGLYNEQFF. The CDR3 DNA reads as TGCGCCAGCAGCTTGGCCGGGACAGGACTTTACAATGAGCAGTTCTTC.

CDR3 coding DNA: TGTGCCAGCAGTTACGGGCCAGGGGGTTCAGATACGCAGTATTTT. Translating it yields CASSYGPGGSDTQYF. The rearrangement joins TRBV6-5 to TRBJ2-3; TRBD1 matches 7 bases. The CDR3 loop spans 15 amino acids. V was pared by 2 bases and J by 4 bases, with 6 bases of the junction left unmatched. Per germline, CDR1 MNHEY and CDR2 SVGAGI.

Regarding this clonotype: Germline is not matched at one junction end, which may reflect a read error. V is TRBV29-1 and J is TRBJ2-3, with D unclear. Germline-derived CDR1 and CDR2 are SQVTM and ANQGSEA. CDR3 length: 14 amino acids. The CDR3 sequence is CGVASNPQTDTQYF. The CDR3 DNA is TGCGGCGTCGCCTCAAACCCGCAGACAGATACGCAGTATTTT.

V usage is TRBV12-3 or TRBV12-4 and J usage is TRBJ1-1, with 7 bases matching TRBD1. With V trimmed by 6 bases and J by 2 bases, 9 bases remained unmatched. The CDR3 runs 15 residues. The CDR3 sequence: CASSSSDRRNTEAFF. In DNA, the CDR3 is TGTGCCAGCAGCTCGTCGGACAGGAGAAACACTGAAGCTTTCTTT.

The chain has TRBV10-3 and TRBJ2-5; D remains ambiguous. V lost 6 bases, J lost 4 bases, and 6 bases lay in between. The germline CDR1 and CDR2 sequences are ENHRY and SYGVKD. The CDR3 spans 11 residues. For the CDR3, the DNA is TGTGCCATCAGGGTCTCAGAGACCCAGTACTTC. Protein sequence: CAIRVSETQYF.

This clonotype has more than one count but fewer than ten. The CDR3, as DNA: TGCGCCAGCACCCTGCGGGCAGGAAGAGGAAATGAGCAGTTCTTC. Encoded protein: CASTLRAGRGNEQFF. This sequence joins TRBV5-1 and TRBJ2-1, with a possible D match to TRBD2 (5 bases). The CDR3 contains 15 residues. The germline CDR1 and CDR2 sequences are SGHRS and YFSETQ. V lost 6 bases and J 7 bases, leaving 20 bases between the germline ends.

This clonotype turned up a few times. CDR3 in DNA: TGTGCGATTCCGGCCCCTAACTATGGCTACACCTTC. Amino acids: CAIPAPNYGYTF. This sequence joins TRBV12-3 or TRBV12-4 and TRBJ1-2; D is unresolved. The CDR3 has 12 residues.

This chain links TRBV10-3 with TRBJ1-4; possible D gene TRBD1, 6 bases. The CDR3 has 13 residues. The germline V and J ends were trimmed by 3 bases and 6 bases, with 8 bases remaining between them. In germline, CDR1 is ENHRY, CDR2 SYGVKD. The CDR3: CAISDEGDEKLFF. The DNA for the CDR3 is TGTGCCATCAGTGATGAGGGGGATGAAAAACTGTTTTTT.

The V and J genes are TRBV27 and TRBJ2-1; 9 bases agree with TRBD2. V lost 7 bases to trimming and J lost 7 bases; unmatched junction nucleotides: 11. The CDR3 consists of 15 residues. Germline loops: CDR1 MNHEY, CDR2 SMNVEV (reference sequence). CDR3 nucleotides: TGTGCCAGCACCCCAGATAGCGGGAGTAAAAATGAGCAGTTCTTC. Translation gives CASTPDSGSKNEQFF.

The table lists this clonotype with a few counts. V gene TRBV25-1 combines with J gene TRBJ2-5; 8 bases are shared with TRBD1. V was pared by 1 base and J by 5 bases, with 6 bases of the junction left unmatched. Germline V gives CDR1 MGHDK, CDR2 SYGVNS. The CDR3 is 15 amino acids. Here the CDR3 DNA reads TGTGCCAGCAGTGAATCTCCAGGGGGCTCGGAGACCCAGTACTTC. As protein: CASSESPGGSETQYF. Full variable domain (remainder filled in from reference TRBV25-1 and TRBJ2-5): EADIYQTPRYLVIGTGKKITLECSQTMGHDKMYWYQQDPGMELHLIHYSYGVNSTEKGDLSSESTVSRIRTEHFPLTLESARPSHTSQYLCASSESPGGSETQYFGPGTRLLVL.